This record concerns one T cell receptor (beta chain) sequence. What it binds is not known. Produced via immunoSEQ multiplex PCR; TCRdb's table is partial and in-frame only. The sample carries some 63,000 clones, about 74% recorded once. The entry originates in a study of a mutant IDH1 vaccine in newly diagnosed glioma. Across the whole study: The therapy given earlier, which was standard therapy, consisted of radiotherapy, temozolomide, or both, and most of the patients received both.

Time point in this sample: week 35, safety follow-up. The study gave 300 ug of mutant IDH1 20-mer peptide per vaccine dose, with topical imiquimod. Unmatched junction bases numbered 10, after V lost 5 bases and J lost 6 bases. The CDR3 covers 15 residues. Germline CDR1 is LNHDA and CDR2 is SQIVND (reference sequence). Findings and caveats of the study: Pseudoprogression appeared independent of alterations in top peripheral clonotypes.

Source: PBMCs, taken from a glioma patient whose treatment included an IDH1 peptide vaccine. This TCR derives from a man aged 45-65 years with glioma. The chain couples TRBV19 to TRBJ1-2; 9 bases are shared with TRBD1. The CDR3 region is CASSPGGDRDDGYTF. The CDR3, as DNA: TGTGCCAGTAGTCCCGGCGGGGACAGGGATGATGGCTACACCTTC.